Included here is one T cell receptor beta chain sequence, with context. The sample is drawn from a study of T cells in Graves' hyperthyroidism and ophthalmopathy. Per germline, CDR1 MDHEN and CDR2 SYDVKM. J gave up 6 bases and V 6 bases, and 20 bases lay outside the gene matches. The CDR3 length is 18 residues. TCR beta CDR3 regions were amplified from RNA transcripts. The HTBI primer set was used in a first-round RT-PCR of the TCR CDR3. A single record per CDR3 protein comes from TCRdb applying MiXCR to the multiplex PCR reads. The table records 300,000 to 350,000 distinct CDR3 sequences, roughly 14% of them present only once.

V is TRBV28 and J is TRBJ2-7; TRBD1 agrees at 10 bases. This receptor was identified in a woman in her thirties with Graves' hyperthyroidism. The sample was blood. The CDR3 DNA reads TGTGCCAGCAGAATTCAGAAGAGAAGGTCGGGACAGGGGATCGAGCAGTACTTC. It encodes CASRIQKRRSGQGIEQYF. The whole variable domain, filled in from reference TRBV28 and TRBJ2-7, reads DVKVTQSSRYLVKRTGEKVFLECVQDMDHENMFWYRQDPGLGLRLIYFSYDVKMKEKGDIPEGYSVSREKKERFSLILESASTNQTSMYLCASRIQKRRSGQGIEQYFGPGTRLTVT.